This T cell receptor beta chain originates from a study of blood T cell repertoires in COVID-19. Study-wide context: Sites in the United States, Italy and Spain provided acute and convalescent COVID-19 samples. T cells, B-cell-depleted T cells, or PBMCs supplied cDNA or gDNA.

Authors' methods: Reference gene primer amplification in the assay estimated nucleated cell counts. Sequencing was performed with immunoSEQ multiplex PCR; in TCRdb, only in-frame clones are kept and a portion is missing. For V, J and clone size, that table is used; D and trimming come from the DNA. Among about 80,000 clones listed, 88% were seen once. This clonotype originated in a man between 65 and 80 years old with acute or convalescent COVID-19. The sample consisted of peripheral blood.

CDR3 DNA sequence: TGTGCCAGCAGCTACGGACAGGGGCCCACAGATACGCAGTATTTT. Translated, it gives CASSYGQGPTDTQYF. The chain carries TRBV11-2 and TRBJ2-3; 9 bases line up with TRBD1. V lost 4 bases and J lost 2; bases outside the gene matches: 4. Germline V gene data show CDR1 as SGHAT and CDR2 as FQNNGV. CDR3 length: 15 amino acids.